Below, one T cell receptor beta chain is given with its context. Its antigen is as yet unknown. Treatment: some 20 received Ad26.COV2.S at low or high dose, single or two shots; about 5 received placebo; per-sample allocation not given. It was on day 63 after the first vaccine or placebo injection that samples were taken. The data originate from a study of Ad26.COV2.S vaccination and SARS-CoV-2 variants. Overall study context: Dosing was one shot or two shots 56 days apart. Overall study findings and caveats: Vaccine recipients and placebo recipients showed similar non-spike TCR breadth.

Trimming removed 5 bases from V and 9 bases from J, with 11 bases in between. The CDR3 consists of 12 residues. The germline gives CDR1 MDHEN, CDR2 SYDVKM. Measured with immunoSEQ multiplex PCR; TCRdb has only the in-frame clones, and not every one. The data contain about 480,000 clones, around 85% of them seen just once; the ten biggest clones take up 9.5% to 15%. This chain uses TRBV28 with TRBJ2-1; D gene uncertain. The sample in question was peripheral blood, obtained in a trial of Ad26.COV2.S vaccine versus placebo. This receptor was taken from a person between 18 and 60 years old who received the Ad26.COV2.S COVID-19 vaccine or a placebo. CDR3 region: CASSPKWVEQFF. As DNA, the CDR3 is TGTGCCAGCAGTCCCAAGTGGGTTGAGCAGTTCTTC.